These T cell receptor beta chains were read from a single sample in a study of blood T cell repertoires in COVID-19. Clones were read by immunoSEQ multiplex PCR, and TCRdb kept only the in-frame ones, dropping some. The top ten clones hold about 4.9% of a sample with tens of thousands of clones, about 86% of them seen once. The sample comprised peripheral blood. The source is a man aged 55 to 70 with acute or convalescent COVID-19. Each CDR3 is given with its conserved first and last residue. Fields, in order: CDR3 DNA, CDR3 protein, J gene, clone size, D gene, V gene. A D gene is named only where the DNA matches it firmly. A clone size is listed for some rows: how often the clone was seen (once, few, many), or a class if it is expanded.

CDR3 DNA: TGTGCCAGCAGTATCGAGGAGCCCCGCTTGGAGCAGTACTTC; CDR3 protein: CASSIEEPRLEQYF; J gene: TRBJ2-7; clone size: -; D gene: -; V gene: TRBV7-9
CDR3 DNA: TGTGCCAGCAGCCCCTCTAACTACGAGCAGTACTTC; CDR3 protein: CASSPSNYEQYF; J gene: TRBJ2-7; clone size: -; D gene: -; V gene: TRBV14
CDR3 DNA: TGCGCCAGCAGCCCCGGGCGCGGACTCTCCTACAATGAGCAGTTCTTC; CDR3 protein: CASSPGRGLSYNEQFF; J gene: TRBJ2-1; clone size: -; D gene: -; V gene: TRBV5-1
CDR3 DNA: TGTGCCAGCAGGCCCCCGCAGGTTGCGGGGCAAGCCCAGCATTTT; CDR3 protein: CASRPPQVAGQAQHF; J gene: TRBJ1-5; clone size: few; D gene: -; V gene: TRBV9
CDR3 DNA: TGTGCCACCAGTCAGGAGGTAAATGAGCAGTTCTTC; CDR3 protein: CATSQEVNEQFF; J gene: TRBJ2-1; clone size: -; D gene: -; V gene: TRBV24-1
CDR3 DNA: TGTGCCAGCAGGGGCGGACAGTTCGACACTGAAGCTTTCTTT; CDR3 protein: CASRGGQFDTEAFF; J gene: TRBJ1-1; clone size: -; D gene: -; V gene: TRBV7-2
CDR3 DNA: TGTGCCAGCAGGCAGGAGGGAGGGACTGAAGCTTTCTTT; CDR3 protein: CASRQEGGTEAFF; J gene: TRBJ1-1; clone size: -; D gene: -; V gene: TRBV2
CDR3 DNA: TGTGCCAGTAAAGTAAGCGGGCCCCGCACAGATACGCAGTATTTT; CDR3 protein: CASKVSGPRTDTQYF; J gene: TRBJ2-3; clone size: -; D gene: -; V gene: TRBV19
CDR3 DNA: TGTGCCAGCAGCTTAAGGCTAGCGGGGGTTCGGGAGCAGTTCTTC; CDR3 protein: CASSLRLAGVREQFF; J gene: TRBJ2-1; clone size: -; D gene: TRBD2; V gene: TRBV11-2
CDR3 DNA: TGTGCCAGCAGCTTCTGGACAGCGACATCCTACGAGCAGTACTTC; CDR3 protein: CASSFWTATSYEQYF; J gene: TRBJ2-7; clone size: -; D gene: -; V gene: TRBV11-1
CDR3 DNA: TGTGCCAGCAGTGAAGGTCTAAGCAATCAGCCCCAGCATTTT; CDR3 protein: CASSEGLSNQPQHF; J gene: TRBJ1-5; clone size: -; D gene: -; V gene: TRBV6-1
CDR3 DNA: TGCGCCAGCAGCGCGGGGTCTTCTGGCTACACCTTC; CDR3 protein: CASSAGSSGYTF; J gene: TRBJ1-2; clone size: -; D gene: -; V gene: TRBV5-1
CDR3 DNA: TGTGCCAGTAGTCGGGGGGTGGCGAGCAATCAGCCCCAGCATTTT; CDR3 protein: CASSRGVASNQPQHF; J gene: TRBJ1-5; clone size: -; D gene: -; V gene: TRBV19
CDR3 DNA: TGCGCCAGCAGCGCCGGACAGGCTAACTATGGCTACACCTTC; CDR3 protein: CASSAGQANYGYTF; J gene: TRBJ1-2; clone size: few; D gene: TRBD1; V gene: TRBV5-1
CDR3 DNA: TGTGCCAGCAGTTACGCAGGGCTGCAGCCCCAGCATTTT; CDR3 protein: CASSYAGLQPQHF; J gene: TRBJ1-5; clone size: -; D gene: -; V gene: TRBV6-6
CDR3 DNA: TGTGCCAGCAGCCGACAATCCGGAACCGGGGAGCTGTTTTTT; CDR3 protein: CASSRQSGTGELFF; J gene: TRBJ2-2; clone size: -; D gene: -; V gene: TRBV3-1/TRBV3-2
CDR3 DNA: TGTGCCTGGAGTGTACGCACCCTCGGGAACACTGAAGCTTTCTTT; CDR3 protein: CAWSVRTLGNTEAFF; J gene: TRBJ1-1; clone size: -; D gene: -; V gene: TRBV30